Below are 24 T cell receptor beta chains sequenced from a single sample in a study of T cell responses to AZD1222 COVID-19 vaccine. Profiling relied on immunoSEQ multiplex PCR, and the TCRdb table lists in-frame clones only, not all of them. The top ten clones hold roughly 4.5% of a sample with almost 95,000 clones, roughly 85% of them seen once. The material was peripheral blood, obtained 28 days after the second AZD1222 dose. These receptors came from an adult who received the AZD1222 COVID-19 vaccine.

V and J are TRBV19 and TRBJ1-5; D is possibly TRBD1 (6 bases). The CDR3 runs to 16 residues. CDR1 and CDR2 from the germline V gene are LNHDA and SQIVND (reference sequence). The V and J ends lost 7 bases and 5 bases respectively, with 21 bases between them. In DNA form, the CDR3 reads TGTGCCAGTATTGGGGGGGGCCGGGGGAAGGATCAGCCCCAGCATTTT. It yields the protein CASIGGGRGKDQPQHF.

The V call is TRBV10-3, the J call TRBJ1-1; D is possibly TRBD1 (6 bases). CDR3 length: 13 amino acids. Germline V gives CDR1 ENHRY, CDR2 SYGVKD. V dropped 7 bases and J dropped 5 bases, with 14 bases sitting between them. The CDR3 DNA sequence: TGTGCCATCACTACAGGGAGGGGGACTGAAGCTTTCTTT. Encoded protein: CAITTGRGTEAFF.

The chain uses TRBV19 and TRBJ1-6; the D gene is possibly TRBD1 (6 bases). Trimming pared 9 bases from V and 6 bases from J, leaving 12 bases between. The CDR3 runs 13 residues. Looked up from germline, CDR1 is LNHDA and CDR2 is SQIVND (reference sequence). As DNA, the CDR3 is TGTGCCAGCAACGGACAGATTAATTCACCCCTCCACTTT. This encodes CASNGQINSPLHF.

This CDR3 reads CSVDPETANYGYTF. DNA of the CDR3: TGCAGCGTTGACCCCGAAACGGCTAACTATGGCTACACCTTC. The chain joins TRBV29-1 to TRBJ1-2; D unclear. Per germline, CDR1 SQVTM and CDR2 ANQGSEA. Deletions cut 3 bases from V and 0 bases from J, with 11 bases between. The CDR3 is made up of 14 amino acids.

CDR3: CASSSGHSTYNEQFF. CDR3 coding DNA: TGCGCCAGCAGTTCGGGACACTCCACCTACAATGAGCAGTTCTTC. The rearrangement links TRBV5-1 to TRBJ2-1; D might be TRBD1 (6 bases). In germline, CDR1 is SGHRS, CDR2 YFSETQ. This CDR3 contains 15 residues. V was pared by 5 bases and J by 2 bases, with 14 bases between.

This rearrangement joins TRBV30 to TRBJ1-6, with 11 bases aligning to TRBD1. V dropped 0 bases and J dropped 7; count of bases not matched to a gene: 11. CDR1 is GTSNPN, CDR2 SVGIG, per germline (reference sequence). There are 18 residues in the CDR3. CDR3 amino acids: CAWSVRGTGGFWNSPLHF. The CDR3 nucleotides are TGTGCCTGGAGTGTACGGGGGACAGGGGGGTTTTGGAATTCACCCCTCCACTTT.

The chain links TRBV11-3 to TRBJ2-1, with D hard to call. The V gene lost 6 bases and the J gene lost 9 bases, with 9 bases spanning the gap. Germline V gene sequence: CDR1 SGHNT, CDR2 YENEEA. This CDR3 is built from 11 residues. The CDR3 loop is CASRSYGEQFF. The CDR3 DNA reads as TGTGCCAGCAGATCTTATGGTGAGCAGTTCTTC. Drawing the rest from reference TRBV11-3 and TRBJ2-1, the complete variable domain is EAGVVQSPRYKIIEKKQPVAFWCNPISGHNTLYWYLQNLGQGPELLIRYENEEAVDDSQLPKDRFSAERLKGVDSTLKIQPAELGDSAVYLCASRSYGEQFFGPGTRLTVL.

This clone was counted a few times. V is TRBV5-1 and J is TRBJ2-5; possibly TRBD2 for D (6 bases). The V and J ends lost 4 bases and 2 bases respectively, with 9 bases between them. This CDR3 contains 13 residues. Germline loops: CDR1 SGHRS, CDR2 YFSETQ. As DNA, the CDR3 is TGCGCCAGCAGCCGCGGACTACAAGAGACCCAGTACTTC. Its protein is CASSRGLQETQYF.

This clone was seen more than once but under ten times. V usage is TRBV6-5 and J usage is TRBJ1-1; D gene uncertain. The CDR3 length is 13 residues. CDR1 is MNHEY and CDR2 is SVGAGI in the germline V gene. V lost 4 bases and J 8 bases, leaving 14 bases between the germline ends. The CDR3 reads CASSSRRSQEAFF. The CDR3, as DNA: TGTGCCAGCAGTTCACGACGTAGCCAAGAAGCTTTCTTT.

This clone was recorded only once. The chain has TRBV19 and TRBJ1-5; 9 bases map to TRBD1. V lost 10 bases to trimming and J lost 6 bases; unmatched junction nucleotides: 7. The CDR3 totals 13 residues. In germline, CDR1 is LNHDA, CDR2 SQIVND (reference sequence). CDR3 coding DNA: TGTGCCACCGAGGACAGGGGCAGTCAGCCCCAGCATTTT. Its translation is CATEDRGSQPQHF.

The rearrangement joins TRBV4-1 to TRBJ2-3; possibly TRBD1 for D (6 bases). The V and J ends lost 1 base and 5 bases respectively, with 22 bases between them. The CDR3 sequence is 18 residues long. The germline CDR1 and CDR2 sequences are MGHRA and YSYEKL. CDR3 protein: CASSQVETGTQPRDTQYF. DNA for the CDR3: TGCGCCAGCAGCCAAGTGGAGACAGGAACCCAGCCCAGAGATACGCAGTATTTT.

The chain uses TRBV18 and TRBJ1-1, with 8 bases lining up with TRBD1. Germline CDR1 is KGHSH and CDR2 is LQKENI. CDR3 length: 14 amino acids. J gave up 3 bases and V 6 bases, and 6 bases lay outside the gene matches. CDR3 sequence: CASSYQGQDTEAFF. The DNA for the CDR3 is TGTGCCAGCTCTTACCAGGGACAGGACACTGAAGCTTTCTTT.

This chain joins TRBV5-1 and TRBJ1-3; the D gene is possibly TRBD1 (6 bases). This CDR3 contains 15 residues. The V gene's germline CDR1 is SGHRS and CDR2 YFSETQ. Between the trimmed V and J ends, which lost 6 bases and 0 bases, there was a span of 13 bases. CDR3 region: CASKGGGDSGNTIYF. The DNA for the CDR3 is TGCGCCAGCAAAGGGGGGGGCGACTCTGGAAACACCATATATTTT. The variable domain in full, with the rest retrieved from reference TRBV5-1 and TRBJ1-3, is KAGVTQTPRYLIKTRGQQVTLSCSPISGHRSVSWYQQTPGQGLQFLFEYFSETQRNKGNFPGRFSGRQFSNSRSEMNVSTLELGDSALYLCASKGGGDSGNTIYFGEGSWLTVV.

In DNA form, the CDR3 reads TGTGCCAGCAGCCATGGTCATGTCGGACAGTTCTATGGCTACACCTTC. Its protein product is CASSHGHVGQFYGYTF. The chain carries TRBV3-1 (or the pseudogene TRBV3-2) and TRBJ1-2; D is possibly TRBD1 (6 bases). The germline V and J ends were trimmed by 3 bases and 4 bases, with 18 bases remaining between them. CDR3 length equals 16 residues. Germline-derived CDR1 and CDR2 are LGHDT and YNNKEL (reference sequence).

This clone turned up a few times. This sequence joins TRBV19 and TRBJ1-1; TRBD1 aligns across 9 bases. Germline trimming cut 11 bases from V and 1 base from J; bases unmatched to any gene: 11. Germline values: CDR1 LNHDA, CDR2 SQIVND (reference sequence). The CDR3 contains 15 residues. The CDR3 reads CAGRETGGANTEAFF. As DNA, the CDR3 is TGTGCCGGACGCGAAACAGGGGGCGCGAACACTGAAGCTTTCTTT.

The chain employs TRBV6-5 and TRBJ2-5; 8 nucleotides match TRBD2. With V trimmed by 2 bases and J by 5 bases, 10 bases remained unmatched. The germline V gene has CDR1 MNHEY and CDR2 SVGAGI. The CDR3 has 16 amino acids. The CDR3 here is CASSYVSGGGRETQYF. The CDR3 nucleotides are TGTGCCAGCAGTTACGTGTCCGGGGGCGGGAGGGAGACCCAGTACTTC.

The chain carries TRBV19 and TRBJ1-1; TRBD1 aligns across 10 bases. The germline CDR1 and CDR2 sequences are LNHDA and SQIVND (reference sequence). This CDR3 is built from 15 residues. The junction had 11 bases not matched to a gene; V was cut back by 7 bases and J by 6 bases. In nucleotides, the CDR3 is TGTGCCAGTATACCCCCCGACAGGGGGCTGGCTGAAGCTTTCTTT. It translates to CASIPPDRGLAEAFF.

This clone showed up just a few times. V gene TRBV5-1 combines with J gene TRBJ1-4, with D possibly being TRBD1 (6 bases). This CDR3 is built from 14 residues. Germline V gene sequence: CDR1 SGHRS, CDR2 YFSETQ. The V end was cut by 2 bases, the J end by 4 bases, with 9 bases between. CDR3 DNA sequence: TGCGCCAGCAGCTTACAGGGTAATAATGAAAAACTGTTTTTT. This gives the protein CASSLQGNNEKLFF.

The chain couples TRBV5-1 to TRBJ1-1, with 7 bases fitting TRBD1. V lost 1 base and J lost 6; bases outside the gene matches: 6. This CDR3 has 14 residues. The germline gives CDR1 SGHRS, CDR2 YFSETQ. The CDR3 region is CASSLRQGGSEAFF. The CDR3 region has the DNA TGCGCCAGCAGCTTGAGGCAGGGGGGGTCTGAAGCTTTCTTT.

The genes are TRBV18 and TRBJ1-1; D not resolved. With 3 bases removed from V and 2 bases from J, the gap between germline ends came to 7 bases. This CDR3 comprises 13 residues. Germline V gene sequence: CDR1 KGHSH, CDR2 LQKENI. The CDR3 DNA is TGTGCCAGCTCACCTCTCGACAACACTGAAGCTTTCTTT. Protein sequence: CASSPLDNTEAFF. Based on the CDR3 plus reference TRBV18 and TRBJ1-1, the full variable domain is NAGVMQNPRHLVRRRGQEARLRCSPMKGHSHVYWYRQLPEEGLKFMVYLQKENIIDESGMPKERFSAEFPKEGPSILRIQQVVRGDSAAYFCASSPLDNTEAFFGQGTRLTVV.

This rearrangement joins TRBV5-6 to TRBJ2-7; no clear D. The germline V gene has CDR1 SGHDT and CDR2 YYEEEE. The CDR3 spans 14 residues. Trimming stripped 0 bases from V and 3 bases from J, with 10 bases between. In DNA form, the CDR3 reads TGTGCCAGCAGCTTGGCGGACGGCTTCTACGAGCAGTACTTC. This translates into CASSLADGFYEQYF.

The V and J genes are TRBV29-1 and TRBJ1-2; 8 nucleotides match TRBD1. Unmatched junction bases numbered 9, after V lost 7 bases and J lost 8 bases. Germline lookup yields CDR1 SQVTM and CDR2 ANQGSEA. The CDR3 runs 12 residues. As DNA, the CDR3 is TGCAGCGGCTTCGGACAGGGACGGGGCTACACCTTC. Residues: CSGFGQGRGYTF.

The DNA of the CDR3 is TGTGCCAGCAGCCAATTCTCTGGAAACACCATATATTTT. Protein sequence: CASSQFSGNTIYF. The chain joins TRBV25-1 to TRBJ1-3, with D uncertain. CDR3 length equals 13 residues. V was shortened by 6 bases and J by 0 bases, with 6 bases between the two germline ends. Germline V lookup: CDR1 MGHDK, CDR2 SYGVNS.

V is TRBV3-1 (or the pseudogene TRBV3-2) and J is TRBJ2-5, with TRBD2 matching 8 bases. The J segment lost 4 bases and the V segment lost 3 bases, leaving 7 bases of the junction unmatched. CDR3 length equals 15 residues. Germline CDR1 LGHDT, CDR2 YNNKEL (reference sequence). The CDR3 sequence: CASSHQPTSAETQYF. Written as DNA, the CDR3 is TGTGCCAGCAGCCATCAACCGACTAGCGCAGAGACCCAGTACTTC.